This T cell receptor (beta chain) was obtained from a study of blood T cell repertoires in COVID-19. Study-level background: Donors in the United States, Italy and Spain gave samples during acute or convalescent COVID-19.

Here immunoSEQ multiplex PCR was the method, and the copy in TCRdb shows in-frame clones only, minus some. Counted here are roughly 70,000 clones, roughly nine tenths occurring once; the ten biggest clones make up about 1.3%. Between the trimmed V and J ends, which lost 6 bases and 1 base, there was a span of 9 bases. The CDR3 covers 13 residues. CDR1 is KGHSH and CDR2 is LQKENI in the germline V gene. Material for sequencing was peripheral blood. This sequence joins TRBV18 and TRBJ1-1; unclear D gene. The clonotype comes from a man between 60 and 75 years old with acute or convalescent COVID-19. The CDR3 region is CASSLRTNTEAFF. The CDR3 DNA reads TGTGCCAGCTCTCTGAGAACGAACACTGAAGCTTTCTTT.